Below, 29 T cell receptor beta chains from the same sample are listed, as sequenced in a study of PD-1 blockade in mismatch repair-deficient tumors. Data came from immunoSEQ multiplex PCR; TCRdb stores just in-frame clones and leaves some out. The sample holds some 14,000 clones, more than 85% seen once. Time point defined: approximately 9-day in vitro stimulation with candidate neoantigen peptide 6. For these TCRs, the target antigens are not known. The sequences come from cells cultured in vitro, collected from a patient treated with pembrolizumab. The source is an adult with mismatch repair-deficient cancer.

The chain recombines TRBV9 with TRBJ1-2; D gene unclear. CDR1 and CDR2 from the germline V gene are SGDLS and YYNGEE. The CDR3 contains 12 residues. Trimming removed 3 bases at V and 4 bases at J, with 7 bases between. Here the CDR3 reads CASSATSYGYTF. As DNA, the CDR3 is TGTGCCAGCAGCGCCACCTCCTATGGCTACACCTTC.

The V and J genes are TRBV30 and TRBJ2-3, with no clear D. Looked up from germline, CDR1 is GTSNPN and CDR2 is SVGIG (reference sequence). The CDR3 loop spans 14 amino acids. Trimming left V 0 bases short and J 0 bases short, with 7 bases between. CDR3 coding DNA: TGTGCCTGGAGTGTAGGACGGAGCACAGATACGCAGTATTTT. Translating it yields CAWSVGRSTDTQYF.

This chain connects TRBV28 to TRBJ1-2; 9 bases match TRBD1. Germline lookup yields CDR1 MDHEN and CDR2 SYDVKM. Trimming cost V 7 bases and J 4 bases; bases outside gene matches: 13. The CDR3 is made up of 16 amino acids. CDR3 bases: TGTGCCAGCAAGCCCGGCGACAGGGGGATGGGCTATGGCTACACCTTC. Translating gives CASKPGDRGMGYGYTF.

The chain employs TRBV6-5 and TRBJ2-7; 7 positions agree with TRBD1. The trim removed 3 bases at V and 3 bases at J, leaving 8 bases unmatched. Per the germline V gene, CDR1 is MNHEY and CDR2 is SVGAGI. CDR3 length: 15 residues. The CDR3 DNA reads as TGTGCCAGCAGTTATCTAGCAGGGGGATACTACGAGCAGTACTTC. Its translation is CASSYLAGGYYEQYF.

J is TRBJ2-1 and V is TRBV11-3; 10 bases line up with TRBD2. The CDR3 contains 14 residues. V was pared by 5 bases and J by 5 bases, with 3 bases of the junction left unmatched. Germline V gene data show CDR1 as SGHNT and CDR2 as YENEEA. The CDR3 DNA sequence: TGTGCCAGCAGCCGGACTAGCGGAGACAATGAGCAGTTCTTC. It translates to CASSRTSGDNEQFF.

The rearrangement joins TRBV11-2 to TRBJ2-7; 11 nucleotides align to TRBD1. Per the germline V gene, CDR1 is SGHAT and CDR2 is FQNNGV. The CDR3 extends over 16 amino acids. Trimming at V came to 5 bases and at J to 0 bases, leaving 6 bases not matched to a gene. This CDR3 is CASSNPGTGGSYEQYF. The CDR3 DNA is TGTGCCAGCAGCAACCCCGGGACAGGGGGCTCCTACGAGCAGTACTTC.

The V call is TRBV6-1, the J call TRBJ2-7, with TRBD1 identical over 8 bases. The germline V gene has CDR1 MNHNS and CDR2 SASEGT. V dropped 10 bases and J dropped 0; count of bases not matched to a gene: 8. The CDR3 is 14 residues long. CDR3: CATAGQGLSYEQYF. CDR3 DNA sequence: TGTGCCACCGCCGGACAGGGCCTCTCCTACGAGCAGTACTTC.

DNA of the CDR3: TGTGCCAGCAGTTCAAGACTAGCGGGCGGCTACGAGCAGTACTTC. The encoded protein is CASSSRLAGGYEQYF. This chain connects TRBV7-2 to TRBJ2-7; 10 bases align to TRBD2. The CDR3 sequence is 15 residues long. CDR1 and CDR2 from the germline V gene are SGHTA and FQGNSA. V dropped 6 bases and J dropped 3; count of bases not matched to a gene: 8.

The chain couples TRBV9 to TRBJ2-3, with no clear D. Germline V gene sequence: CDR1 SGDLS, CDR2 YYNGEE. CDR3 length: 13 amino acids. Trimming removed 3 bases at V and 5 bases at J, with 10 bases between. The CDR3 sequence is CASSGALRDTQYF. The CDR3 DNA sequence: TGTGCCAGCAGCGGGGCTTTGAGAGATACGCAGTATTTT. Full variable domain (remainder filled in from reference TRBV9 and TRBJ2-3): DSGVTQTPKHLITATGQRVTLRCSPRSGDLSVYWYQQSLDQGLQFLIQYYNGEERAKGNILERFSAQQFPDLHSELNLSSLELGDSALYFCASSGALRDTQYFGPGTRLTVL.

The rearrangement links TRBV30 to TRBJ1-3; 7 bases map to TRBD1. The J segment lost 0 bases and the V segment lost 0 bases, leaving 5 bases of the junction unmatched. This CDR3 comprises 16 residues. Germline lookup yields CDR1 GTSNPN and CDR2 SVGIG (reference sequence). For the CDR3, the DNA is TGTGCCTGGAGTGTTACAGGGGCCAGCTCTGGAAACACCATATATTTT. This sequence encodes CAWSVTGASSGNTIYF.

CDR3 sequence: CASSLLEYGYTF. The DNA for the CDR3 is TGTGCCAGCAGCTTATTGGAGTATGGCTACACCTTC. The chain is built from TRBV7-9 and TRBJ1-2; D uncertain. The ends were cut back, 2 bases at V and 5 bases at J, with 6 bases in the middle. The length of the CDR3 is 12 residues. Germline V gives CDR1 SEHNR, CDR2 FQNEAQ (reference sequence).

The rearrangement joins TRBV12-2 to TRBJ1-1; the table's D call of TRBD1 was not tested on the DNA. TRBV12-2 represents a pseudogene. The CDR3 covers 16 residues. The CDR3 is CASRLAPGGGNTEAFF. CDR3 in DNA: TGTGCAAGTCGCTTAGCGCCTGGGGGCGGGAACACTGAAGCTTTCTTT.

This clone has more than one count but fewer than ten. The rearrangement uses TRBV27 and TRBJ2-6, with D perhaps matching TRBD2 (6 bases). The CDR3 is 15 amino acids. Germline V lookup: CDR1 MNHEY, CDR2 SMNVEV (reference sequence). V was shortened by 2 bases and J by 5 bases, with 10 bases between the two germline ends. The CDR3 DNA reads TGTGCCAGCAGTTTAGGGGACTTTCGGGCCAACGTCCTGACTTTC. It yields the protein CASSLGDFRANVLTF.

The chain joins TRBV27 to TRBJ1-1, with TRBD1 matching 10 bases. J was trimmed by 5 bases and V by 3 bases; bases with no gene match: 3. The CDR3 consists of 14 residues. The germline CDR1 and CDR2 sequences are MNHEY and SMNVEV (reference sequence). For the CDR3, the DNA is TGTGCCAGCAGTTTTGGACAGGGGGTTACTGAAGCTTTCTTT. It specifies CASSFGQGVTEAFF.

This chain links TRBV28 with TRBJ2-1; D perhaps matches TRBD1 (6 bases). This CDR3 is 17 amino acids long. Trimming removed 3 bases at V and 0 bases at J, with 15 bases between. The germline V gene has CDR1 MDHEN and CDR2 SYDVKM. The CDR3 nucleotides are TGTGCCAGCAGTTTCTCGCCGGGACACAGCTCCTACAATGAGCAGTTCTTC. Its protein is CASSFSPGHSSYNEQFF.

In regard to this clone: It is unclear where the CDR3 begins or ends on the DNA, so no DNA is shown, and the CDR3 is as TCRdb lists it. The V and J genes are TRBV21-1 and TRBJ2-2; the listed D gene, TRBD2, was not tested against the DNA. TRBV21-1 represents a pseudogene. Inclusive of both ends, the CDR3 amounts to 19 amino acids. CDR3 sequence reads: CASSFGHGTSGSGTGELFF.

The gene calls are TRBV27 and TRBJ1-5; maybe TRBD1 (5 bases). Germline-derived CDR1 and CDR2 are MNHEY and SMNVEV (reference sequence). V dropped 2 bases and J dropped 4 bases, with 9 bases sitting between them. The CDR3 consists of 14 residues. Here the CDR3 reads CASSLGTANQPQHF. CDR3 coding DNA: TGTGCCAGCAGTTTAGGGACTGCAAATCAGCCCCAGCATTTT.

This clone is labeled as medium-sized. The gene calls are TRBV30 and TRBJ2-7, with TRBD2 as a possible D gene (5 bases). The CDR3 is 13 residues long. Per germline, CDR1 GTSNPN and CDR2 SVGIG (reference sequence). Trimming took 7 bases from V and 2 from J, leaving 15 bases between them. The CDR3 sequence: CAYTNLGAYEQYF. In nucleotides, the CDR3 is TGTGCCTATACAAACTTGGGAGCCTACGAGCAGTACTTC.

V usage is TRBV27 and J usage is TRBJ2-5; 8 bases align to TRBD1. Looked up from germline, CDR1 is MNHEY and CDR2 is SMNVEV (reference sequence). The CDR3 runs to 13 residues. V shed 6 bases, J shed 4 bases, and the junction held 4 bases outside the gene matches. CDR3 sequence (DNA): TGTGCCAGCAGCCTTACAGGGGGAGAGACCCAGTACTTC. Residues: CASSLTGGETQYF.

This clone occurred a few times. The V call is TRBV5-5, the J call TRBJ2-6; tentatively, D is TRBD2 (5 bases). Trimming took 0 bases from V and 0 from J, leaving 13 bases between them. Germline V CDR1 and CDR2: SGHKS, YYEKEE (reference sequence). The CDR3 length is 18 residues. CDR3: CASSLGGNSGSGANVLTF. In DNA form, the CDR3 reads TGTGCCAGCAGCTTGGGAGGGAACAGTGGCTCTGGGGCCAACGTCCTGACTTTC.

This chain links TRBV10-3 with TRBJ2-7; D perhaps matches TRBD1 (6 bases). The CDR3 is made up of 14 amino acids. CDR1 ENHRY and CDR2 SYGVKD come from the germline V gene. V was pared by 1 base and J by 3 bases, with 10 bases between. The CDR3 is CAISELQGSYEQYF. DNA for the CDR3: TGTGCCATCAGTGAGTTACAGGGAAGCTACGAGCAGTACTTC.

The chain combines TRBV13 with TRBJ2-7; the D is unclear. The CDR3 spans 17 residues. V lost 2 bases, J lost 2 bases, and 19 bases lay in between. Germline CDR1 PRHDT, CDR2 FYEKMQ (reference sequence). The CDR3, as DNA: TGTGCCAGCAGCTTACAAGTTTTGGCGGTACCTCCCTACGAGCAGTACTTC. This encodes CASSLQVLAVPPYEQYF.

The chain couples TRBV12-5 to TRBJ2-5; TRBD2 aligns across 10 bases. CDR3 length equals 17 residues. The V gene's germline CDR1 is LGHNT and CDR2 FRNRAP. The trim removed 6 bases at V and 5 bases at J, leaving 15 bases unmatched. CDR3 DNA: TGTGCTAGTGGCCCGGGGGGCCTAGCGGGAGTGCGGGAGACCCAGTACTTC. It is translated as CASGPGGLAGVRETQYF.

CDR3 protein: CASSYGTVYQETQYF. CDR3 nucleotide sequence: TGTGCCAGCAGTTACGGGACAGTGTACCAAGAGACCCAGTACTTC. V usage is TRBV6-6 and J usage is TRBJ2-5; TRBD1 matches at 7 bases. Germline V CDR1 and CDR2: MNHNY, SVGAGI (reference sequence). With V trimmed by 2 bases and J by 0 bases, 3 bases remained unmatched. The CDR3 consists of 15 residues.

The chain recombines TRBV5-4 with TRBJ2-1, with 9 bases identical to TRBD2. The CDR3 loop spans 13 amino acids. V gave up 0 bases and J gave up 9 bases; unmatched junction bases: 1. Looked up from germline, CDR1 is SGHNT and CDR2 is YYREEE (reference sequence). The CDR3 region is CASSLGLAAEQFF. CDR3 coding DNA: TGTGCCAGCAGCTTGGGACTAGCGGCTGAGCAGTTCTTC.

This clone was detected only a few times. The chain recombines TRBV27 with TRBJ2-1; unclear D gene. Per the germline V gene, CDR1 is MNHEY and CDR2 is SMNVEV (reference sequence). V lost 3 bases and J 0 bases, leaving 9 bases between the germline ends. CDR3 length equals 15 residues. DNA of the CDR3: TGTGCCAGCAGTTTCAAGGTTTTCTCCTACAATGAGCAGTTCTTC. This encodes CASSFKVFSYNEQFF.

The chain recombines TRBV6-1 with TRBJ2-7; D remains unclear. Trimming shortened V by 2 bases and J by 2 bases, and 16 bases separated the two germline ends. The CDR3 extends over 16 amino acids. The germline gives CDR1 MNHNS, CDR2 SASEGT. The CDR3 here is CASSEFVSEPPYEQYF. CDR3 bases: TGTGCCAGCAGTGAATTTGTCTCCGAGCCCCCCTACGAGCAGTACTTC.

The J gene is TRBJ2-7, the V gene TRBV5-4; D is possibly TRBD2 (6 bases). This CDR3 has 13 residues. The V gene's germline CDR1 is SGHNT and CDR2 YYREEE (reference sequence). V gave up 1 base and J gave up 5 bases, with 10 bases separating them. This CDR3 reads CASSLSSAHEQYF. The CDR3 nucleotides are TGTGCCAGCAGCTTGTCTAGCGCCCACGAGCAGTACTTC.

This clone was recorded only once. The V call is TRBV6-5, the J call TRBJ2-3, with TRBD2 identical over 7 bases. With 6 bases clipped from V and 1 base from J, the junction kept 4 bases outside the gene matches. Germline CDR1 is MNHEY and CDR2 is SVGAGI. This CDR3 is built from 14 residues. The CDR3 nucleotides are TGTGCCAGCAGGCGGACTAGACGCACAGATACGCAGTATTTT. It yields the protein CASRRTRRTDTQYF.